These 15 T cell receptor beta chains came from one sample sequenced in a study of shared clonotypes between healthy human individuals. CD45RO-negative CD8 cells positively selected for CCR7 made up the naive population, which excluded terminally differentiated effector memory CD45RA+ cells. Sequencing was performed with immunoSEQ multiplex PCR; in TCRdb, only in-frame clones are kept and a portion is missing. The sample has 650,000 to 800,000 clones, roughly nine tenths seen once. The sequenced sample consisted of naive CD8+ T cells sorted from blood. The receptors shown here come from a man aged 30-40 years in good health.

V and J are TRBV27 and TRBJ2-7, with D possibly being TRBD2 (7 bases). The CDR3 runs to 14 residues. CDR1 is MNHEY and CDR2 is SMNVEV in the germline V gene (reference sequence). V was clipped by 10 bases and J by 4 bases, with 20 bases between them. CDR3: CATMRGEGRYEQYF. The CDR3 DNA is TGTGCCACCATGAGGGGGGAGGGCCGGTACGAGCAGTACTTC.

This clone was counted once. The chain employs TRBV13 and TRBJ2-6; possible D gene TRBD1, 5 bases. With 4 bases removed from V and 2 bases from J, the gap between germline ends came to 9 bases. The CDR3 is 15 residues long. Germline V gene lookup returns CDR1 PRHDT and CDR2 FYEKMQ (reference sequence). The CDR3 loop reads CASSSWGTGANVLTF. In DNA form, the CDR3 reads TGTGCCAGCAGCTCATGGGGCACTGGGGCCAACGTCCTGACTTTC.

CDR3 sequence: CASSKDRTTGNTIYF. The CDR3 DNA reads as TGTGCCAGCAGTAAAGACAGAACCACTGGAAACACCATATATTTT. This rearrangement joins TRBV6-1 to TRBJ1-3; weak D call: TRBD1 (5 bases). The CDR3 consists of 15 residues. The V gene's germline CDR1 is MNHNS and CDR2 SASEGT. The ends were cut back, 5 bases at V and 2 bases at J, with 13 bases in the middle.

This chain joins TRBV10-3 and TRBJ2-3; 8 bases line up with TRBD2. The CDR3 runs to 15 residues. The V segment lost 6 bases and the J segment 1 base; nucleotides outside the gene matches: 6. Germline CDR1 and CDR2: ENHRY and SYGVKD. Written as DNA, the CDR3 is TGTGCCATCAGAGAGACTAGCGACGGCACAGATACGCAGTATTTT. Translating gives CAIRETSDGTDTQYF.

V and J are TRBV15 and TRBJ1-4, with D uncertain. CDR1 and CDR2 (germline): LNHNV, YYDKDF (reference sequence). The V and J ends lost 1 base and 8 bases respectively, with 8 bases between them. The CDR3 is 13 residues long. The CDR3 region has the DNA TGTGCCACCAGCAGAGCGAGCGGAGAAAAACTGTTTTTT. Amino acids: CATSRASGEKLFF.

The V gene is TRBV7-8, the J gene TRBJ2-3; 11 nucleotides line up with TRBD2. The CDR3 is 18 amino acids. The V and J ends lost 4 bases and 0 bases, in that order; junction bases with no gene match: 9. In germline, CDR1 is SGHVS, CDR2 FQNEAQ. This CDR3 reads CASSYLAGGRGSTDTQYF. As DNA, the CDR3 is TGTGCCAGCAGCTACTTAGCGGGAGGGCGTGGGAGCACAGATACGCAGTATTTT.

V usage is TRBV2 and J usage is TRBJ1-5; D may be TRBD1 (5 bases). The CDR3 runs to 14 residues. V was cut by 7 bases and J by 2 bases, with 12 bases left in between. Germline CDR1 and CDR2: SNHLY and FYNNEI. In nucleotides, the CDR3 is TGTGCCAGCATGGGGGAGGGAGGCAATCAGCCCCAGCATTTT. Translating it yields CASMGEGGNQPQHF.

This clone appeared a few times. The rearrangement links TRBV7-9 to TRBJ2-3, with unresolved D. The CDR3 is 11 amino acids. The V gene's germline CDR1 is SEHNR and CDR2 FQNEAQ (reference sequence). The V gene lost 3 bases and the J gene lost 2 bases, with 0 bases spanning the gap. CDR3 region: CASSFTDTQYF. CDR3 nucleotide sequence: TGTGCCAGCAGCTTCACAGATACGCAGTATTTT.

This chain joins TRBV12-5 and TRBJ2-1; no definite D call. Germline CDR1 is LGHNT and CDR2 is FRNRAP. This CDR3 is built from 13 residues. V was clipped by 4 bases and J by 5 bases, with 9 bases between them. In nucleotides, the CDR3 is TGTGCTAGTGGTTATCAATTCCACAATGAGCAGTTCTTC. Translating it yields CASGYQFHNEQFF. The full variable domain, completed using reference TRBV12-5 and TRBJ2-1, is DARVTQTPRHKVTEMGQEVTMRCQPILGHNTVFWYRQTMMQGLELLAYFRNRAPLDDSGMPKDRFSAEMPDATLATLKIQPSEPRDSAVYFCASGYQFHNEQFFGPGTRLTVL.

V is TRBV19 and J is TRBJ2-7, with TRBD2 as a possible D gene (6 bases). Trimming stripped 5 bases from V and 2 bases from J, with 16 bases between. The CDR3 is made up of 15 amino acids. Looked up from germline, CDR1 is LNHDA and CDR2 is SQIVND (reference sequence). The CDR3 DNA follows: TGTGCCAGTAGTTCCTCTATCGGGAGCGCCTACGAGCAGTACTTC. The encoded protein is CASSSSIGSAYEQYF. Supplemented by reference TRBV19 and TRBJ2-7, the full variable domain reads DGGITQSPKYLFRKEGQNVTLSCEQNLNHDAMYWYRQDPGQGLRLIYYSQIVNDFQKGDIAEGYSVSREKKESFPLTVTSAQKNPTAFYLCASSSSIGSAYEQYFGPGTRLTVT.

This clone was counted a single time. The chain joins TRBV10-3 to TRBJ2-2, with 7 bases matching TRBD1. The CDR3 extends over 16 amino acids. Trimming cost V 8 bases and J 0 bases; bases outside gene matches: 9. Germline V gene sequence: CDR1 ENHRY, CDR2 SYGVKD. The CDR3 nucleotides are TGTGCCATCGGCCAGGGACAGCAAACGAACACCGGGGAGCTGTTTTTT. As protein: CAIGQGQQTNTGELFF.

This clone has only one observation. The gene calls are TRBV28 and TRBJ2-2; no reliable D call. This CDR3 is built from 17 residues. V lost 3 bases and J lost 5, with 19 bases in between. Germline V gene lookup returns CDR1 MDHEN and CDR2 SYDVKM. The chain's CDR3 is CASSFPPDEVETGELFF. The CDR3 DNA follows: TGTGCCAGCAGTTTCCCCCCGGATGAGGTTGAGACCGGGGAGCTGTTTTTT.

CDR3 nucleotides: TGTGCCAGCAGCCTCTTCCACAACACCGGGGAGCTGTTTTTT. It encodes CASSLFHNTGELFF. The rearrangement joins TRBV7-3 to TRBJ2-2, with no clear D. Trimming removed 5 bases from V and 2 bases from J, with 9 bases in between. The CDR3 runs 14 residues. Germline CDR1 SGHTA, CDR2 FQGTGA.

This clone was seen just once. In DNA form, the CDR3 reads TGTGCCAGCTCTGGGGACAGCCACCCTTCGGGAATCTACGAGCAGTACTTC. Protein sequence: CASSGDSHPSGIYEQYF. This chain uses TRBV18 with TRBJ2-7, with 7 bases lining up with TRBD1. After removal of 6 bases from V and 3 bases from J, the junction contained 17 bases not matched to a gene. The CDR3 contains 17 residues. CDR1 is KGHSH and CDR2 is LQKENI in the germline V gene.

This chain joins TRBV7-6 and TRBJ2-7; D could derive from TRBD1 or TRBD2 (6 bases each). In germline, CDR1 is SGHVS, CDR2 FNYEAQ. This CDR3 spans 15 amino acids. Trimming stripped 5 bases from V and 4 bases from J, with 18 bases between. CDR3 in amino acids: CASSPWTGAGYEQYF. In nucleotides, the CDR3 is TGTGCCAGCAGCCCTTGGACGGGGGCGGGGTACGAGCAGTACTTC. Full variable domain (missing parts from reference TRBV7-6 and TRBJ2-7): GAGVSQSPRYKVTKRGQDVALRCDPISGHVSLYWYRQALGQGPEFLTYFNYEAQQDKSGLPNDRFSAERPEGSISTLTIQRTEQRDSAMYRCASSPWTGAGYEQYFGPGTRLTVT.